Below, 14 T cell receptor beta chains from the same sample are listed, as sequenced in a study of tumor and adjacent non-tumor tissue in lung cancer. RNA was extracted from bulk tissue without any cell sorting. The normal lung tissue was taken more than 3 cm from the tumor edge. Three rounds of nested PCR, following a modified ARM-PCR protocol, produced the TCRbeta library. A single record per CDR3 protein comes from TCRdb applying MiXCR to the multiplex PCR reads. This table has 85,000 to 130,000 distinct CDR3 sequences, about 62% appearing once. Sequences were obtained from distant non-tumor lung tissue. These TCRs come from a man aged 25 to 45 with non-small cell lung cancer.

This clonotype was observed at least ten times. J is TRBJ2-5 and V is TRBV6-5, with 11 bases matching TRBD2. Germline loops: CDR1 MNHEY, CDR2 SVGAGI. Trimming cost V 0 bases and J 2 bases; bases outside gene matches: 2. The CDR3 contains 16 residues. The CDR3 sequence: CASSYSTSGAQETQYF. CDR3 in DNA: TGTGCCAGCAGTTACTCGACTAGCGGGGCACAAGAGACCCAGTACTTC.

As for this clonotype: The junction differs from germline at one of its ends, possibly a read error. The chain links TRBV29-1 to TRBJ2-1, with TRBD1 as a possible D gene (5 bases). The germline CDR1 and CDR2 sequences are SQVTM and ANQGSEA. The CDR3 contains 14 residues. This CDR3 reads CSVAWVQGLDKQFF. The CDR3 coding sequence is TGCAGCGTTGCCTGGGTCCAGGGTTTGGATAAGCAATTCTTC.

On this clonotype: Its ends do not fully match the called genes, so a read error is possible. The rearrangement links TRBV11-2 to TRBJ1-1; D ambiguous. The CDR3 covers 16 residues. Germline CDR1 reads SGHAT; CDR2 reads FQNNGV. CDR3 sequence (DNA): TGTGCCAGCAGCTTACGAGGATATGGGGTGAACACTGAAGTTTTCTTT. Translating gives CASSLRGYGVNTEVFF.

This clonotype has a single count. The J gene is TRBJ2-7, the V gene TRBV20-1, with TRBD1 matching over 10 bases. CDR1 DFQATT and CDR2 SNEGSKA come from the germline V gene (reference sequence). The CDR3 length is 13 residues. Trimming removed 7 bases from V and 4 bases from J; junction bases left unmatched: 7. The CDR3 is CSVLGQGTYEQYF. In DNA, the CDR3 is TGCAGTGTCCTGGGACAGGGGACTTACGAGCAGTACTTC.

This clonotype was seen only once. V usage is TRBV6-5 and J usage is TRBJ2-7; TRBD1 is a possible D gene (6 bases). The CDR3 contains 15 residues. V lost 7 bases and J 0 bases, leaving 16 bases between the germline ends. Germline V gene data show CDR1 as MNHEY and CDR2 as SVGAGI. CDR3 region: CASMQTGSSSYEQYF. The CDR3 bases are TGTGCCAGCATGCAGACAGGTTCGAGCTCCTACGAGCAGTACTTC.

This clonotype has ten or more counts. The chain is built from TRBV10-2 and TRBJ2-1; D perhaps matches TRBD2 (7 bases). CDR1 is WSHSY and CDR2 is SAAADI in the germline V gene. Trimming removed 6 bases from V and 4 bases from J, with 19 bases in between. CDR3 size: 16 residues. The CDR3 region is CASREQRGGAYNEQFF. CDR3 in DNA: TGCGCCAGCAGAGAGCAGAGGGGGGGCGCATACAATGAGCAGTTCTTC.

For this clonotype: A read error may explain this, as a much larger clone is one base away. V is TRBV10-3 and J is TRBJ2-7; a possible D gene is TRBD1 (6 bases). CDR1 and CDR2 (germline): ENHRY, SYGVKD. The CDR3 totals 15 residues. The CDR3 DNA reads as TGTGCCATCAGCACAGACAGGATCCGCTCCTACAAGCAGTACTTC. Protein: CAISTDRIRSYKQYF.

This chain links TRBV11-2 with TRBJ2-2, with no clear D. The CDR3 loop spans 15 amino acids. V was trimmed by 1 base and J by 6 bases, leaving 12 bases between them. CDR1 is SGHAT and CDR2 is FQNNGV in the germline V gene. The CDR3 nucleotides are TGTGCCAGCAGCTTAGGTGTCAAGGAGTCCGGGGAGCTGTTTTTT. It yields the protein CASSLGVKESGELFF.

The table lists this clonotype with many counts. V gene TRBV20-1 combines with J gene TRBJ2-3; no firm D call. The CDR3 is made up of 15 amino acids. V lost 6 bases and J 0 bases, leaving 16 bases between the germline ends. Germline CDR1 and CDR2: DFQATT and SNEGSKA (reference sequence). The CDR3 reads CSAEPRETSTDTQYF. The CDR3 DNA reads TGCAGTGCGGAACCGAGAGAAACTAGCACAGATACGCAGTATTTT.

In this sample, this clonotype turned up once. Germline is not matched at one junction end, which may reflect a read error. The chain has TRBV4-1 and TRBJ2-1; no reliable D call. The length of the CDR3 is 16 residues. The germline V gene has CDR1 MGHRA and CDR2 YSYEKL. The CDR3 loop is CASNQERHSSYNEQFF. Written as DNA, the CDR3 is TGCGCAAGCAACCAAGAACGACATAGCTCCTACAATGAGCAGTTCTTC.

This clonotype was picked up one time. At one end the junction does not follow the germline gene, possibly because of a read error. CDR3 DNA: TGTAGTGTTCACGGGACTAGCGGGGGCACAGATACGCAGTATTTT. Encoded protein: CSVHGTSGGTDTQYF. The rearrangement uses TRBV20-1 and TRBJ2-3; 13 bases line up with TRBD2. The V gene's germline CDR1 is DFQATT and CDR2 SNEGSKA (reference sequence). The CDR3 totals 15 residues.

This clonotype was recorded only once. A much larger clone differs by one base, so this may be a read error. V gene TRBV24-1 combines with J gene TRBJ2-1, with TRBD2 matching over 9 bases. Germline V gives CDR1 KGHDR, CDR2 SFDVKD. The CDR3 runs to 17 residues. The CDR3 loop reads CATSDGLASSSYDEQFF. The CDR3 bases are TGTGCCACCAGTGATGGACTAGCGAGTAGCTCCTACGATGAGCAGTTCTTC.

In the case of this clonotype: Just one base apart from a much larger clone, this may be a read error. The chain carries TRBV4-2 and TRBJ2-1; no clear D gene. CDR3 size: 14 residues. The V gene's germline CDR1 is LGHNA and CDR2 YNFKEQ. CDR3 DNA: TGTGCCAGCAGCCACGGTCAAGCCTACAATGGGCAGTTCTTC. Residues: CASSHGQAYNGQFF.

This clonotype appeared many times. V gene TRBV6-5 combines with J gene TRBJ2-7; 8 bases align to TRBD1. The J segment lost 0 bases and the V segment lost 4 bases, leaving 2 bases of the junction unmatched. This CDR3 has 14 amino acids. CDR1 MNHEY and CDR2 SVGAGI come from the germline V gene. CDR3 DNA sequence: TGTGCCAGCAGTTGGGACAGGTCCTCCTACGAGCAGTACTTC. Translated: CASSWDRSSYEQYF.